A single T cell receptor beta chain is shown here with its context. This sample is drawn from a study of control samples from healthy donors and cancer patients. Method: immunoSEQ multiplex PCR; TCRdb's copy keeps in-frame clones and lacks some. The data hold roughly 84,000 clones, with roughly 91% observed a single time. CDR3 length: 12 amino acids. V was clipped by 3 bases and J by 16 bases, with 19 bases between them. Per germline, CDR1 GTSNPN and CDR2 SVGIG (reference sequence). Sequencing was done on a sample of blood. The TCR sequence derives from a man aged 45-65 years in good health. The rearrangement joins TRBV30 to TRBJ2-1; TRBD2 might be the D (6 bases). The CDR3 sequence is CAWSSGVSAVFF. The CDR3 nucleotides read TGTGCCTGGAGCTCGGGGGTAAGCGCCGTTTTCTTC.